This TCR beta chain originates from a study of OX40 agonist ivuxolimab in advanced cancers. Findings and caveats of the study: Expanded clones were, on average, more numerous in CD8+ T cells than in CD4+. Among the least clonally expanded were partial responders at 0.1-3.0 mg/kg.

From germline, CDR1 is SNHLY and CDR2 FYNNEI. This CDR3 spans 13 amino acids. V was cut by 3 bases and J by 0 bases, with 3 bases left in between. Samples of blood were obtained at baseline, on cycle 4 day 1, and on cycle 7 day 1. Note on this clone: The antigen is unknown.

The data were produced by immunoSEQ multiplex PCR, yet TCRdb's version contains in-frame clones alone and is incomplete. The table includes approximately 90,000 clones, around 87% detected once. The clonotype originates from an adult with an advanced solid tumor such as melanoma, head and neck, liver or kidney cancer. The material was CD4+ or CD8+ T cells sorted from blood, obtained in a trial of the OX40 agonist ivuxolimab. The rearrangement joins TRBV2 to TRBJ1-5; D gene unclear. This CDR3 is CASSERSNQPQHF. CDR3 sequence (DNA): TGTGCCAGCAGTGAGCGTAGCAATCAGCCCCAGCATTTT. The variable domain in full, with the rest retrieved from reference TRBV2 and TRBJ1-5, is EPEVTQTPSHQVTQMGQEVILRCVPISNHLYFYWYRQILGQKVEFLVSFYNNEISEKSEIFDDQFSVERPDGSNFTLKIRSTKLEDSAMYFCASSERSNQPQHFGDGTRLSIL.